This is a list of T cell receptor beta chains from one sample in a study of blood T cell repertoires in COVID-19. The protocol was immunoSEQ multiplex PCR, while the TCRdb copy is restricted to in-frame clones and leaves out a portion. The sample includes roughly 260,000 clones, about 87% of them seen just once. The sequencing sample was made of PBMCs or T cells enriched from blood (not recorded which). These receptors originate from a woman younger than 45 with acute COVID-19. Each CDR3 is given with its conserved first and last residue. The order of the fields is D gene, J gene, clone size, V gene, CDR3 DNA, CDR3 protein. A D gene is named only where the DNA matches it firmly. Some rows mark clone size as missing; the rest say once, few, many or name a class of expanded clone.

TRBD1 | TRBJ1-5 | . | TRBV2 | TGTGCCAGCAGGCCGGACAGGGGTCAGCCCCAGCATTTT | CASRPDRGQPQHF
TRBD1 | TRBJ1-1 | . | TRBV19 | TGTGCCAGTAGTATAGGGGGGACAGGGGGCACTGAAGCTTTCTTT | CASSIGGTGGTEAFF
. | TRBJ1-1 | . | TRBV7-9 | TGTGCCAGCAGCTTAGAGGCGGGAAACACTGAAGCTTTCTTT | CASSLEAGNTEAFF
TRBD2 | TRBJ2-7 | . | TRBV24-1 | TGTGCCACCAGTGATCCCCCCCTAACTAGCGGGGGGGCCGCCTACGAGCAGTACTTC | CATSDPPLTSGGAAYEQYF
TRBD1 | TRBJ1-5 | . | TRBV29-1 | TGCAGCGTTGGAGCAGGGGGCGCAGATCCTCAGCCCCAGCATTTT | CSVGAGGADPQPQHF
. | TRBJ1-1 | . | TRBV3-1/TRBV3-2 | TGTGCCAGCAGCCAAAATGGCAGGGACACTGAAGCTTTCTTT | CASSQNGRDTEAFF
. | TRBJ1-1 | . | TRBV9 | TGTGCCAGCAGCGTAGGCCAGGGCCTAGGAAGGGCTGAAGCTTTCTTT | CASSVGQGLGRAEAFF
TRBD1 | TRBJ1-2 | . | TRBV5-1 | TGCGCCAGCAGCCTGGACAGGGGCTATGGCTACACCTTC | CASSLDRGYGYTF
TRBD2 | TRBJ2-1 | . | TRBV7-6 | TGTGCCAGCAGCTTAGCCCCCGGGACTAGCAATGAGCAGTTCTTC | CASSLAPGTSNEQFF
. | TRBJ2-3 | . | TRBV11-3 | TGTGCCAGCAGCTTAGGTTCCAGGGATACGCAGTATTTT | CASSLGSRDTQYF
TRBD1 | TRBJ1-1 | . | TRBV5-6 | TGTGCCAGCAGCTTTGGACAGGGGTTTCCCCTGAGGGACACTGAAGCTTTCTTT | CASSFGQGFPLRDTEAFF
. | TRBJ1-2 | . | TRBV20-1 | TGTAGTGCTTCAGGGTCCTATGGCTACACCTTC | CSASGSYGYTF
. | TRBJ1-1 | . | TRBV11-2 | TGTGCCAGCATGGCAGGGGCCGGTCTAGAAGCTTTCTTT | CASMAGAGLEAFF
. | TRBJ1-1 | . | TRBV7-2 | TGTGCCAGCAGCTTAGCCAGGGGTTTTGAAGCTTTCTTT | CASSLARGFEAFF
TRBD1 | TRBJ1-1 | . | TRBV13 | TGTGCCAGCAGCTCCAGCCCCAGGGGGCCGAAAACTGAAGCTTTCTTT | CASSSSPRGPKTEAFF
TRBD1 | TRBJ1-4 | . | TRBV4-3 | TGCGCCAGCAGGTTGACAGGGGAGGACAAACTGTTTTTT | CASRLTGEDKLFF
TRBD1 | TRBJ2-2 | medium-sized | TRBV6-2/TRBV6-3 | TGTGCCAGCAGCAACGGACAGGACAAGAACACCGGGGAGCTGTTTTTT | CASSNGQDKNTGELFF
. | TRBJ2-2 | . | TRBV5-6 | TGTGCCAGCAGCTTGGCAGGTCCCGGGGAGCTGTTTTTT | CASSLAGPGELFF
. | TRBJ1-2 | . | TRBV7-8 | TGTGCCGGGCCGGGGTATGGCTACACCTTC | CAGPGYGYTF
. | TRBJ1-6 | . | TRBV12-3/TRBV12-4 | TGTGCCAGCACCGATCCTACTTCACCCCTCCACTTT | CASTDPTSPLHF
. | TRBJ2-1 | . | TRBV7-6 | TGTGCCAGCAGCTACCGACAGCCAAACTTTATAGACAATGAGCAGTTCTTC | CASSYRQPNFIDNEQFF
. | TRBJ1-2 | . | TRBV5-1 | TGCGCCAGCAGCCTTCCATCGCGTAACTATGGCTACACCTTC | CASSLPSRNYGYTF
. | TRBJ2-5 | . | TRBV12-3/TRBV12-4 | TGTGCCAGCAGTTTACGGGAGACCCAGTACTTC | CASSLRETQYF
. | TRBJ1-1 | . | TRBV4-2 | TGTGCCAGCAGCCAAGTGAAGGGGGTGACTGAAGCTTTCTTT | CASSQVKGVTEAFF
TRBD1 | TRBJ1-5 | few | TRBV15 | TGTGCCACCAGCAGAGATATTTCCAGGACAGGGAATCAGCCCCAGCATTTT | CATSRDISRTGNQPQHF
. | TRBJ2-5 | . | TRBV5-1 | TGCGCCACCCGAACTGGGGCCGATGTTGGAGAGACCCAGTACTTC | CATRTGADVGETQYF
. | TRBJ2-7 | few | TRBV6-5 | TGTGCCAGCAGTTACTCGAGCAGGTCCTACGAGCAGTACTTC | CASSYSSRSYEQYF
. | TRBJ1-1 | . | TRBV10-1 | TGCGCCAGCAGTGAGTCTGTATGGCAGGCCAACACTGAAGCTTTCTTT | CASSESVWQANTEAFF
TRBD1 | TRBJ1-6 | . | TRBV6-4 | TGTGCCAGCAGTGACCGTTTCGACAGGGGCCCCAGCTCCTATAATTCACCCCTCCACTTT | CASSDRFDRGPSSYNSPLHF
. | TRBJ2-7 | . | TRBV6-2/TRBV6-3 | TGTGCCAGCAGCCAGAGATCCTACGAGCAGTACTTC | CASSQRSYEQYF
. | TRBJ2-1 | . | TRBV4-3 | TGCGCCAGCAGCCAAGATAACGGGGGTGACAATGAGCAGTTCTTC | CASSQDNGGDNEQFF
TRBD1 | TRBJ1-1 | . | TRBV5-1 | TGCGCCAGCAGCTTGCCGCTGGACAGGGCGGACACTGAAGCTTTCTTT | CASSLPLDRADTEAFF
TRBD2 | TRBJ2-5 | . | TRBV7-8 | TGTGCCAGCAGCCCACCCGGGACTAGGCCGAGGACCCAGTACTTC | CASSPPGTRPRTQYF
TRBD1 | TRBJ1-2 | . | TRBV10-3 | TGTGCCATCACGCGGGACAGGGAGTCTAATGGCTACACCTTC | CAITRDRESNGYTF
TRBD1 | TRBJ1-1 | . | TRBV7-8 | TGTGCCAGCAGCAAGAGACAGGGGAGCACTGAAGCTTTCTTT | CASSKRQGSTEAFF
. | TRBJ1-4 | . | TRBV25-1 | TGTGCCAGCAGTGAATGGGGCCTAAATGAAAAACTGTTTTTT | CASSEWGLNEKLFF
TRBD2 | TRBJ2-1 | . | TRBV11-3 | TGTGCCAGCAGCTTAGGGCTAGCGGGGAAACAGTTCTTC | CASSLGLAGKQFF
. | TRBJ1-4 | . | TRBV14 | TGTGCCAGCAGTCAACTGACACGAACTAATGAAAAACTGTTTTTT | CASSQLTRTNEKLFF
. | TRBJ1-1 | . | TRBV11-2 | TGTGCCAGCAGCCCGTGGACAGAAACACCTACTGAAGCTTTCTTT | CASSPWTETPTEAFF
TRBD2 | TRBJ2-1 | . | TRBV6-5 | TGTGCCAGCAGTTTGCCGGGGGGGCCTCGAAATGAGCAGTTCTTC | CASSLPGGPRNEQFF
TRBD1 | TRBJ1-1 | few | TRBV19 | TGTGCCAGTAGTACCCTCGGGACAGCGAACACTGAAGCTTTCTTT | CASSTLGTANTEAFF
. | TRBJ2-4 | once | TRBV7-2 | TGTGCCAGCAGCTTATCGACACGTTCAGCCAAAAACATTCAGTACTTC | CASSLSTRSAKNIQYF
TRBD1 | TRBJ1-1 | . | TRBV19 | TGTGCCAGTAGTATGGCGACAGGGGTTGAAGCTTTCTTT | CASSMATGVEAFF
. | TRBJ2-3 | . | TRBV7-8 | TGTGCCAGCAGCTGGGACTCCACAGATACGCAGTATTTT | CASSWDSTDTQYF
TRBD2 | TRBJ2-5 | . | TRBV6-2/TRBV6-3 | TGTGCCAGCAGCCTGGGACTAGCGATCCCAACCCAGTACTTC | CASSLGLAIPTQYF
. | TRBJ1-6 | . | TRBV7-5 | TGTGCCAGAAGTCGAACCCGGGAGGTGAATTCACCCCTCCACTTT | CARSRTREVNSPLHF
. | TRBJ2-7 | . | TRBV15 | TGTGCCACCAGCCACATGGAGGTTAACGAGCAGTACTTC | CATSHMEVNEQYF
TRBD2 | TRBJ2-5 | few | TRBV7-6 | TGTGCCAGCAGCTTAGAAGCGGGGGGGAACCAAGAGACCCAGTACTTC | CASSLEAGGNQETQYF
TRBD1 | TRBJ1-6 | . | TRBV30 | TGTGCCTGGAGTCTCCCTGGGACAGAAGGCTCCTATAATTCACCCCTCCACTTT | CAWSLPGTEGSYNSPLHF
TRBD1 | TRBJ2-1 | . | TRBV28 | TGTGCCAGCAGTCCACGCTACTCCGGGACAGGTTCCAATGAGCAGTTCTTC | CASSPRYSGTGSNEQFF
. | TRBJ1-2 | . | TRBV6-2/TRBV6-3 | TGTGCCAGCAGTCACGACACAGGTACCAACTATGGCTACACCTTC | CASSHDTGTNYGYTF
. | TRBJ1-2 | once | TRBV30 | TGTGCCTGGATCATCTCGGGAGTTCCTCCCCACTATGGCTACACCTTC | CAWIISGVPPHYGYTF
. | TRBJ2-5 | . | TRBV11-2 | TGTGCCAGCAGCTCGTACAGGCATTCCCAAGAGACCCAGTACTTC | CASSSYRHSQETQYF
TRBD2 | TRBJ2-1 | . | TRBV2 | TGTGCCAGCAGTGCCACAATAGCGGGGGGGAATGAGCAGTTCTTC | CASSATIAGGNEQFF
. | TRBJ1-2 | . | TRBV7-8 | TGTGCCAGCAGCTTAGACGAGTATGGCTACACCTTC | CASSLDEYGYTF
TRBD1 | TRBJ2-3 | . | TRBV19 | TGTGCCAGTAGTCACAGGGGTAAGAGCACAGATACGCAGTATTTT | CASSHRGKSTDTQYF
. | TRBJ2-7 | few | TRBV7-2 | TGTGCCAGCAGCCTCCCCGGGTCCGACTCCTACGAGCAGTACTTC | CASSLPGSDSYEQYF